The present TCR beta chain was sequenced within a study of beta chain features in type 1 diabetes. On this clone: Its target is not known.

Via the markers CD45RO/CCR7/CD25/CD127/CD95/CD27, stem cell-like memory, regulatory, central memory and naive CD4+ cells were sorted. In all sorted populations, purity surpassed 95%. Study-level points and caveats: Researchers report that Type 1 diabetes patients had moderately but significantly shorter TCRB CDR3s across all four CD4+ subsets.

Germline loops: CDR1 SNHLY, CDR2 FYNNEI. V dropped 5 bases and J dropped 6 bases, with 7 bases sitting between them. The CDR3 consists of 11 residues. Expressed TCRB transcripts were sequenced after all isolated RNA was converted to cDNA. Clones were sequenced by immunoSEQ multiplex PCR, and TCRdb holds only the in-frame ones, with some missing. The sample carries about 260,000 clones, more than 65% recorded once. The sample comprised naive CD4+ T cells from blood. The clonotype originates from a man aged 30 to 39 in good health. J is TRBJ2-5 and V is TRBV2, with a possible D match to TRBD2 (5 bases). CDR3 in DNA: TGTGCCAGCAGTCGGGAAAAGACCCAGTACTTC. It codes for CASSREKTQYF.